The T cell receptor beta chain described here comes from a study of CD8+ T cells in alopecia areata. General observations from the study: Mice showed TCR sharing more clearly than patients did, possibly owing to HLA. Lesional scalp, especially alopecia totalis/universalis, showed higher clonality than normal scalp.

This CDR3 is 17 amino acids long. V lost 4 bases to trimming and J lost 4 bases, with 20 bases between them. Germline V gene data show CDR1 as LNHDA and CDR2 as SQIVND (reference sequence). For this clone: Its antigen is as yet unknown.

RNA was extracted and reverse transcribed into cDNA as the sequencing template. Repertoires were generated with immunoSEQ multiplex PCR, while TCRdb's copy carries only in-frame clones and drops some. The sample records some 8,000 clones, less than 75% being singletons. Roughly 5 patients' sorted CD4+ cells yielded CD25+CD127- cells. Punch biopsies of lesional scalp, plus peripheral blood, were taken from alopecia areata patients. It was from PBMCs that CD4+ and CD8+ T cells were sorted. The chain joins TRBV19 to TRBJ2-1, with unresolved D. Input material: CD4+ Tregs sorted from blood. This receptor was taken from a human donor with alopecia areata. DNA for the CDR3: TGTGCCAGTAGTACCGGCGTGACCCCTTTCAGTTACAATGAGCAGTTCTTC. Translation: CASSTGVTPFSYNEQFF.